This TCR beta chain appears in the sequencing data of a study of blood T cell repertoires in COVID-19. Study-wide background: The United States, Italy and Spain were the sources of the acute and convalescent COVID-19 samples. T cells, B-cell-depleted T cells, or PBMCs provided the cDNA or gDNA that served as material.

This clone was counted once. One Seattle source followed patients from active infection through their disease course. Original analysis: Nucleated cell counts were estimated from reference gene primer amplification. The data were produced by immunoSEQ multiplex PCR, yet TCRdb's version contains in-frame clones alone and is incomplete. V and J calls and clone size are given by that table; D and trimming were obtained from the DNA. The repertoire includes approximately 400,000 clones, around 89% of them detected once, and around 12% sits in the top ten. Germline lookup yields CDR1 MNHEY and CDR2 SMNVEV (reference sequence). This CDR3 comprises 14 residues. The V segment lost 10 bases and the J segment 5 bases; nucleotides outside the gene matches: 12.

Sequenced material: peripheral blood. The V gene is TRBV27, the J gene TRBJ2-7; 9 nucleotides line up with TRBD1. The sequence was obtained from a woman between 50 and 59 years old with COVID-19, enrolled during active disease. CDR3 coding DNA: TGTGCCACCTCTCAGGACAGGGGCTTTAACGAGCAGTACTTC. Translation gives CATSQDRGFNEQYF.